Following are 6 T cell receptor beta chains from one sample sequenced in a study of T-cell reconstitution after alpha-beta-depleted transplantation in children. Unique molecular identifiers were incorporated into the prepared TCRbeta library. TCRdb reprocessed the PCR reads with MiXCR, giving one entry per CDR3 protein. The sample yields some 200,000 distinct CDR3 sequences, roughly a tenth seen once. Sequencing used PBMCs, obtained before TCRalphabeta/CD19-depleted stem cell transplant. These receptors were obtained from a child under two years old with acute myeloid leukemia, due to receive a stem cell transplant.

With respect to this clonotype: Since a much larger clone is just one base distant, this may be a read error. This sequence joins TRBV27 and TRBJ2-4; weak D call: TRBD1 (5 bases). Trimming pared 1 base from V and 3 bases from J, leaving 22 bases between. This CDR3 contains 19 residues. CDR1 is MNHEY, CDR2 SMNVEV, per germline (reference sequence). This chain's CDR3 is CASSLWGREWMQGKNIQYF. The CDR3 DNA is TGTGCCAGCAGTTTATGGGGCAGGGAATGGATGCAGGGCAAAAACATTCAGTACTTC.

This clonotype was detected ten times or more. The chain recombines TRBV7-8 with TRBJ1-2; 8 positions agree with TRBD1. V dropped 5 bases and J dropped 4; count of bases not matched to a gene: 9. Per the germline V gene, CDR1 is SGHVS and CDR2 is FQNEAQ. The CDR3 spans 15 residues. CDR3 sequence: CASSPSVGQGYGYTF. CDR3 in DNA: TGTGCCAGCAGCCCTAGTGTCGGACAGGGCTATGGCTACACCTTC.

This clonotype was detected many times. The chain couples TRBV6-2 or TRBV6-3 to TRBJ2-2; a weak D match, TRBD2 (5 bases). This CDR3 has 15 amino acids. Germline CDR1 reads MNHEY; CDR2 reads SVGEGT. V lost 0 bases, J lost 8 bases, and 13 bases lay in between. This chain's CDR3 is CASSYSAGRRGELFF. In nucleotides, the CDR3 is TGTGCCAGCAGTTACTCTGCGGGCCGACGGGGGGAGCTGTTTTTT.

This clonotype has only one observation. This clone may be a read error of a much larger clone one base away. This CDR3 is missing its conserved last phenylalanine or tryptophan, likely due to a read error. The V gene is TRBV2, the J gene TRBJ1-2; 7 positions match TRBD1. The CDR3 sequence is 12 residues long. Germline CDR1 SNHLY, CDR2 FYNNEI. V was clipped by 8 bases and J by 8 bases; unmatched bases: 8. CDR3 in amino acids: CASEQDRAGYTL. Written as DNA, the CDR3 is TGTGCCAGCGAACAAGACAGGGCAGGCTACACCCTC.

The chain joins TRBV8-2 to TRBJ2-3; the table's D call, TRBD2, has no DNA check behind it. TRBV8-2 is deemed a pseudogene. This CDR3 comprises 12 residues. CDR3 sequence: CWQMPALGGQYF. The CDR3 coding sequence is TGCTGGCAGATGCCCGCTCTTGGGGGGCAGTATTTT.

The chain has TRBV20-1 and TRBJ2-3; maybe TRBD2 (5 bases). Germline V gene sequence: CDR1 DFQATT, CDR2 SNEGSKA (reference sequence). V was trimmed by 1 base and J by 5 bases, leaving 13 bases between them. The CDR3 has 14 residues. For the CDR3, the DNA is TGCAGTGCTAGAGTAGGAGGAGTTCAAGATACGCAGTATTTT. It codes for CSARVGGVQDTQYF.